This T cell receptor (beta chain) was observed in a study of blood T cell repertoires in COVID-19. Overall study: In each case, the material was cDNA or gDNA derived from T cells, B-cell-depleted T cells, or PBMCs.

Within 2 weeks before study entry, exposed participants met a COVID-19 case. CDR3 size: 16 residues. Germline assignment: CDR1 KGHDR and CDR2 SFDVKD. V was clipped by 7 bases and J by 4 bases, with 19 bases between them. Assay used: immunoSEQ multiplex PCR; TCRdb lists only in-frame clones, some missing. The sample has 120,000 to 150,000 clones; approximately 86% are singletons. This clonotype was obtained from a woman aged 40 to 50 who had been exposed to COVID-19. Specimen: PBMCs or T cells enriched from blood (not recorded which). This chain connects TRBV24-1 to TRBJ1-3, with unresolved D. CDR3 in amino acids: CATRSQRRLNGNTIYF. CDR3 coding DNA: TGTGCCACCAGGTCACAAAGGAGACTCAACGGAAACACCATATATTTT.